This T cell receptor beta chain was observed in a study of blood T cell repertoires in COVID-19. Study overall: Sources were T cells, B-cell-depleted T cells, or PBMCs; the material itself was cDNA or gDNA.

Germline V gene data show CDR1 as MNHEY and CDR2 as SMNVEV (reference sequence). This CDR3 region has 15 residues. The V end was cut by 4 bases, the J end by 6 bases, with 15 bases between. This table comes from immunoSEQ multiplex PCR, and its TCRdb copy is limited to in-frame clones, with some not included. Among 250,000 to 300,000 clones listed, 81% were seen once. The V gene is TRBV27, the J gene TRBJ2-2, with a possible D match to TRBD2 (6 bases). Sequenced sample: peripheral blood. The receptor was derived from a woman in her sixties with active or convalescent COVID-19. CDR3 DNA sequence: TGTGCCAGCAGTTGGGGGAGGACCCCGGCCGGGGAGCTGTTTTTT. It codes for CASSWGRTPAGELFF.